Below, one T cell receptor beta chain is given with its context. This record comes from a study of TIL therapy for anti-PD-1-resistant metastatic lung cancer. Background on the study: Tumors carried a median about 1.5 non-synonymous mutations per megabase.

Losses at the gene ends were 4 bases for V and 7 bases for J; bases not matched to a gene: 8. Germline V CDR1 and CDR2: WSHSY, SAAADI. This CDR3 has 15 residues. The immunoSEQ assay was v3. Sequencing depth was 1.5 million to 2 million read pairs for survey level, roughly 5-6 million for deep. Some clones are missing from TCRdb's copy, which holds only in-frame ones; the method was immunoSEQ multiplex PCR. This sample has tens of thousands of clones; around 86% occur once, and the top ten carry about 2.5%. Regarding time point: pre-treatment sample, taken before nivolumab and TIL therapy. The J gene is TRBJ1-5, the V gene TRBV10-2; 9 bases match TRBD1. This clonotype originated in a person aged 25-80 years with non-small cell lung cancer. This sample comprised blood, obtained at baseline. As DNA, the CDR3 is TGCGCCAGCAGTGGCCCAGGACAGGGGAGGCAGCCCCAGCATTTT. This translates into CASSGPGQGRQPQHF.